Listed below are T cell receptor beta chains from one sample, sequenced in a study of CD8+CD57+ T cells in acquired aplastic anemia. TCRdb itself ran the reads through MiXCR, one entry per CDR3 protein. The sample has hundreds of thousands of distinct CDR3 sequences; roughly 50% are singletons. The sequenced sample was sorted CD4+, CD8+, or CD8+CD57+ T cells (not recorded which) from PBMCs. These receptor sequences come from a human donor with severe aplastic anemia or a healthy control (not recorded which). Each CDR3 is given with its conserved first and last residue. Fields, in order: CDR3 DNA, CDR3 protein, D gene, J gene, V gene, clone size. A D gene is named only where the DNA matches it firmly. Clone size is given for some rows only: seen once, a few or many times, or a class if the clone is expanded.

CDR3 DNA: TGTGCCACCCTTGGCAGGTCCCCGACCTCAGCCTACGAGCAGTACTTC; CDR3 protein: CATLGRSPTSAYEQYF; D gene: .; J gene: TRBJ2-7; V gene: TRBV19; clone size: .
CDR3 DNA: TGTGCCACCAGTGGGGCTAGCGGGAGGGACACAGATACGCAGTATTTT; CDR3 protein: CATSGASGRDTDTQYF; D gene: TRBD2; J gene: TRBJ2-3; V gene: TRBV24-1; clone size: .
CDR3 DNA: TGCAGCGTTGAAGAGTATGGCTACACCTTC; CDR3 protein: CSVEEYGYTF; D gene: .; J gene: TRBJ1-2; V gene: TRBV29-1; clone size: .
CDR3 DNA: TGTGCCAGCAGCTTGGAGGACAGGGCCAATCAGCCCCAGCATTTT; CDR3 protein: CASSLEDRANQPQHF; D gene: TRBD1; J gene: TRBJ1-5; V gene: TRBV5-8; clone size: many
CDR3 DNA: TGTGCCAGCAGCTTAGCAATTCAGGGCACAGATACGCAGTATTTT; CDR3 protein: CASSLAIQGTDTQYF; D gene: .; J gene: TRBJ2-3; V gene: TRBV7-6; clone size: .
CDR3 DNA: TGCAGTGCCGCGGACAGGGAGGATTACGAGCAGTACTTC; CDR3 protein: CSAADREDYEQYF; D gene: TRBD1; J gene: TRBJ2-7; V gene: TRBV20-1; clone size: .
CDR3 DNA: TGCAGTGCTAGAGCCGGGACAGGGGTTCTATCCTACGAGCAGTACTTC; CDR3 protein: CSARAGTGVLSYEQYF; D gene: TRBD1; J gene: TRBJ2-7; V gene: TRBV20-1; clone size: many
CDR3 DNA: TGTGCCAGCAGAGTGGAAACCTTCGGGGAGCTGTTTTTT; CDR3 protein: CASRVETFGELFF; D gene: .; J gene: TRBJ2-2; V gene: TRBV2; clone size: .
CDR3 DNA: TGCAGTGCTAGAGTGCAAGACAGGGGAGAGACCCAGTACTTC; CDR3 protein: CSARVQDRGETQYF; D gene: TRBD1; J gene: TRBJ2-5; V gene: TRBV20-1; clone size: .
CDR3 DNA: TGTGCCAGCAGCTTACGGGCTTCAAACGGTGGTAATTCACCCCTCCACTTT; CDR3 protein: CASSLRASNGGNSPLHF; D gene: .; J gene: TRBJ1-6; V gene: TRBV7-2; clone size: .
CDR3 DNA: TGTGCCAGTAGCTCTAATGGACAGGCCGGCAATCAGCCCCAGCGTTTT; CDR3 protein: CASSSNGQAGNQPQRF; D gene: TRBD1; J gene: TRBJ1-5; V gene: TRBV7-9; clone size: .
CDR3 DNA: TGTGCCAGCAGTCCAACACCCAGGGATTCACCCCTCCACTTT; CDR3 protein: CASSPTPRDSPLHF; D gene: .; J gene: TRBJ1-6; V gene: TRBV27; clone size: many
CDR3 DNA: TGTGCCACCAGCGGACAGGTCGCAACTAATGAAAAACTGTTTTTT; CDR3 protein: CATSGQVATNEKLFF; D gene: TRBD1; J gene: TRBJ1-4; V gene: TRBV15; clone size: .
CDR3 DNA: TGCAGTGCTAGAACCCCGACAGGGGGTTTCGCCGGGAACACTGAAGCTTTCTTT; CDR3 protein: CSARTPTGGFAGNTEAFF; D gene: TRBD1; J gene: TRBJ1-1; V gene: TRBV20-1; clone size: many
CDR3 DNA: TGTGCCACCAGTGATCATAACACCAGGGGGCTTAACTATGGCTACACCTTC; CDR3 protein: CATSDHNTRGLNYGYTF; D gene: TRBD1; J gene: TRBJ1-2; V gene: TRBV24-1; clone size: many
CDR3 DNA: TGCGCCAGGTATGGGACAGGGTGGAAAAATGGCTACACCTTC; CDR3 protein: CARYGTGWKNGYTF; D gene: TRBD1; J gene: TRBJ1-2; V gene: TRBV10-1; clone size: .
CDR3 DNA: TGTGCCAGTAGTTCAGCCGGGACAGGGGTGGACTTC; CDR3 protein: CASSSAGTGVDF; D gene: TRBD1; J gene: TRBJ2-5; V gene: TRBV19; clone size: .
CDR3 DNA: TGTGCCAGCAGCTTAACGTTGAGGGGCGAGCAGTACTTC; CDR3 protein: CASSLTLRGEQYF; D gene: .; J gene: TRBJ2-7; V gene: TRBV7-9; clone size: few
CDR3 DNA: TGTGCCAGCAGCGTAGGACAGAAAAGCACAGATACGCAGTATTTT; CDR3 protein: CASSVGQKSTDTQYF; D gene: .; J gene: TRBJ2-3; V gene: TRBV9; clone size: few
CDR3 DNA: TGCAGTGCTCCGAGTTACGCTGAAGCTTTCTTT; CDR3 protein: CSAPSYAEAFF; D gene: .; J gene: TRBJ1-1; V gene: TRBV20-1; clone size: many
CDR3 DNA: TGTGCCAGCAGCTTAGCGTCGGGACAGGCCTACGAGCAGTACTTC; CDR3 protein: CASSLASGQAYEQYF; D gene: TRBD1; J gene: TRBJ2-7; V gene: TRBV7-8; clone size: few
CDR3 DNA: TGCGCCAGCAGTGCGGTCCGGCGGGAGGATCATGAGACCCAGTACTTC; CDR3 protein: CASSAVRREDHETQYF; D gene: TRBD2; J gene: TRBJ2-5; V gene: TRBV10-1; clone size: .
CDR3 DNA: TGTGCCAGCAGTCGGGGAGGTGGCACAGATACGCAGTATTTT; CDR3 protein: CASSRGGGTDTQYF; D gene: .; J gene: TRBJ2-3; V gene: TRBV7-3; clone size: few
CDR3 DNA: TGTGCCAGCAGCTCGACGCTCCCGGGACAGGGACTTCGGAACACTGAAGCTTTCTTT; CDR3 protein: CASSSTLPGQGLRNTEAFF; D gene: TRBD1; J gene: TRBJ1-1; V gene: TRBV7-9; clone size: few
CDR3 DNA: TGTGCCAGTAGTGCCGACCGGGACAGGGGAAATGAGCAGTTCTTC; CDR3 protein: CASSADRDRGNEQFF; D gene: TRBD1; J gene: TRBJ2-1; V gene: TRBV19; clone size: .
CDR3 DNA: TGTGCCAGCAGCCCGGTGGGTGGCAATCAGCCCCAGCATTTT; CDR3 protein: CASSPVGGNQPQHF; D gene: .; J gene: TRBJ1-5; V gene: TRBV7-8; clone size: .
CDR3 DNA: TGTGCCACCAGTGATTTGAGTTACAGGGGTTCCTCCTACAATGAGCAGTTCTTC; CDR3 protein: CATSDLSYRGSSYNEQFF; D gene: TRBD1; J gene: TRBJ2-1; V gene: TRBV24-1; clone size: .
CDR3 DNA: TGTGCCAGCAGCTTAAGGAGGACAGGGGATACGGATGAGCAGTTCTTC; CDR3 protein: CASSLRRTGDTDEQFF; D gene: TRBD1; J gene: TRBJ2-1; V gene: TRBV11-2; clone size: .
CDR3 DNA: TGTGCCAGCTCACAATTAGGGGGCCAAGAGACCCAGTACTTC; CDR3 protein: CASSQLGGQETQYF; D gene: .; J gene: TRBJ2-5; V gene: TRBV18; clone size: few
CDR3 DNA: TGTGCCAGCAGCTTGGCGCAGGGGGGCTCTGAAGCTTTCTTT; CDR3 protein: CASSLAQGGSEAFF; D gene: TRBD1; J gene: TRBJ1-1; V gene: TRBV5-6; clone size: once
CDR3 DNA: TGTGCCAGCACTCAGAGACTAACAGATACGCAGTATTTT; CDR3 protein: CASTQRLTDTQYF; D gene: .; J gene: TRBJ2-3; V gene: TRBV2; clone size: few
CDR3 DNA: TGTGCCCTGACTCGGGGCGCAGGGGGCACCGGGGAGCTGTTTTTT; CDR3 protein: CALTRGAGGTGELFF; D gene: TRBD1; J gene: TRBJ2-2; V gene: TRBV30; clone size: .
CDR3 DNA: TGTGCCAGCAGCAAGAGCGGGGGAAGTTCACCCCTCCACTTT; CDR3 protein: CASSKSGGSSPLHF; D gene: .; J gene: TRBJ1-6; V gene: TRBV7-3; clone size: .
CDR3 DNA: TGTGCCAGCAGCGATGACAGGGGAGGCAATCAGCCCCAGCATTTT; CDR3 protein: CASSDDRGGNQPQHF; D gene: TRBD1; J gene: TRBJ1-5; V gene: TRBV2; clone size: .
CDR3 DNA: TGCAGCGTCATATTGACTAGTGCGGGCAATGAGCAGTTCTTC; CDR3 protein: CSVILTSAGNEQFF; D gene: .; J gene: TRBJ2-1; V gene: TRBV29-1; clone size: .
CDR3 DNA: TGTGCCAGTCTCGGCCTGAGCGGCTACACCTTC; CDR3 protein: CASLGLSGYTF; D gene: .; J gene: TRBJ1-2; V gene: TRBV19; clone size: .
CDR3 DNA: TGTGCCAGCAGCGTAGGATCTGGAGGGCAGAACTACAATGAGCAGTTCTTC; CDR3 protein: CASSVGSGGQNYNEQFF; D gene: .; J gene: TRBJ2-1; V gene: TRBV9; clone size: many
CDR3 DNA: TGTGCCACCAGTGAGGCCGGGACAGGAGTCTATGGCTACACCTTC; CDR3 protein: CATSEAGTGVYGYTF; D gene: TRBD1; J gene: TRBJ1-2; V gene: TRBV24-1; clone size: once
CDR3 DNA: TGTGCCAGCAGCTCAAGGACTAGCGGGATACACGAGCAGTACTTC; CDR3 protein: CASSSRTSGIHEQYF; D gene: TRBD2; J gene: TRBJ2-7; V gene: TRBV9; clone size: .
CDR3 DNA: TGTGCCAGCAGCGTAGCTACAGGGACCGTTTTCGACGAGCAGTACTTC; CDR3 protein: CASSVATGTVFDEQYF; D gene: .; J gene: TRBJ2-7; V gene: TRBV5-1; clone size: .
CDR3 DNA: TGTGCCAGTAGTATCGGGCTAGCGGGGGGCCGTGAGACCCAGTACTTC; CDR3 protein: CASSIGLAGGRETQYF; D gene: TRBD2; J gene: TRBJ2-5; V gene: TRBV19; clone size: few
CDR3 DNA: TGTGCCAGCAGCTCTCGAGCCGGAACCCAGTACTTC; CDR3 protein: CASSSRAGTQYF; D gene: .; J gene: TRBJ2-5; V gene: TRBV7-9; clone size: .
CDR3 DNA: TGTGCCAGCAGCGGGCAGGGCAGCGCTGAGCAGTTCTTC; CDR3 protein: CASSGQGSAEQFF; D gene: .; J gene: TRBJ2-1; V gene: TRBV11-2; clone size: .
CDR3 DNA: TGTGCCAGCAGTGTTCCAGGATTCTCGGAGACCCAGTACTTC; CDR3 protein: CASSVPGFSETQYF; D gene: .; J gene: TRBJ2-5; V gene: TRBV25-1; clone size: .
CDR3 DNA: TGCAGTGCAGCACCCCCTAGCGGGGGGCATGAGACCCAGTACTTC; CDR3 protein: CSAAPPSGGHETQYF; D gene: TRBD2; J gene: TRBJ2-5; V gene: TRBV20-1; clone size: .